Included here is one T cell receptor beta chain sequence, with context. This entry comes from a study of blood T cell repertoires in COVID-19. Germline V gene lookup returns CDR1 SGHAT and CDR2 FQNNGV. The germline V and J ends were trimmed by 5 bases and 2 bases, with 16 bases remaining between them. This CDR3 is built from 15 residues. Original handling: Counts of nucleated cells, estimated from reference gene primer amplification, were obtained. This table comes from immunoSEQ multiplex PCR, and its TCRdb copy is limited to in-frame clones, with some not included. D and trimming were read from the DNA, whereas the V and J calls and clone size are those reported in that table. The sample records about 430,000 clones, nearly 90% being singletons. Exposed volunteers were people who met a COVID-19 case within 2 weeks before study entry.

The gene calls are TRBV11-2 and TRBJ2-7; D not resolved. This receptor was obtained from a woman aged 18 to 35 who had been exposed to COVID-19. Specimen: PBMCs or T cells enriched from blood (not recorded which). CDR3 in DNA: TGTGCCAGCAGCCCCGGGTATGGCAGTACCTACGAGCAGTACTTC. Translation: CASSPGYGSTYEQYF.